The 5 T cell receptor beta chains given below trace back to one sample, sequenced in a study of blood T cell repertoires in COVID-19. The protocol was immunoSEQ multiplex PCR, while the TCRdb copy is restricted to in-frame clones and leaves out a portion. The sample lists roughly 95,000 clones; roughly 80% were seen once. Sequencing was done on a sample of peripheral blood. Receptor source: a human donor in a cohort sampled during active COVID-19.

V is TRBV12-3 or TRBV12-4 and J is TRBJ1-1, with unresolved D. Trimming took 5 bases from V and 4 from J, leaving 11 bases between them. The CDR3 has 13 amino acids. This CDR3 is CASSTVGSTEAFF. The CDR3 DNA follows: TGTGCCAGCAGTACGGTGGGGAGCACTGAAGCTTTCTTT.

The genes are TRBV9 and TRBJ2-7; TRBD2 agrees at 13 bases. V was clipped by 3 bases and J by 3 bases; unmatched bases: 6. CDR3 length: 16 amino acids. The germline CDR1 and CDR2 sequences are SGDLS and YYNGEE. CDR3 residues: CASSAGLAGALYEQYF. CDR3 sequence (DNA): TGTGCCAGCAGCGCAGGACTAGCGGGAGCCCTCTACGAGCAGTACTTC.

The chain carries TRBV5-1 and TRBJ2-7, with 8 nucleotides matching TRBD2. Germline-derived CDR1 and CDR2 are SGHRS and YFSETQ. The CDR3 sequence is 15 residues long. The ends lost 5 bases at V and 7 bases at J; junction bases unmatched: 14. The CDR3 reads CASRELAEGPKEQYF. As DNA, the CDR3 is TGCGCCAGCAGGGAACTAGCGGAAGGGCCTAAAGAGCAGTACTTC.

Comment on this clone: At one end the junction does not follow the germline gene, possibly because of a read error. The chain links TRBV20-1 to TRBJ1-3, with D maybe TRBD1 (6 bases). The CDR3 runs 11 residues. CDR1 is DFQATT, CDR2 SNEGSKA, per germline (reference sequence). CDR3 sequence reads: CGGAGGNTIYF. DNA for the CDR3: TGTGGGGGGGCGGGTGGAAACACCATATATTTT.

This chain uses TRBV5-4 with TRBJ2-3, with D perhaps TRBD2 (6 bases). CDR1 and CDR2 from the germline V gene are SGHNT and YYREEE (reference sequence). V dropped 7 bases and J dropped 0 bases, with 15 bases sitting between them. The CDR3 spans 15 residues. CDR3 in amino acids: CASAEARGSTDTQYF. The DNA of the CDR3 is TGTGCCAGCGCGGAGGCGCGGGGAAGCACAGATACGCAGTATTTT.